Listed below are T cell receptor beta chains from one sample, sequenced in a study of cytomegalovirus exposure and HLA in healthy donors. Measured with immunoSEQ multiplex PCR; TCRdb has only the in-frame clones, and not every one. The sample carries some 150,000 clones, approximately 82% recorded once. Sequences were obtained from PBMCs. The receptor source for this set is a man aged 25 to 45 in good health and CMV-seropositive. Both conserved end residues are part of each CDR3. Each record gives: CDR3 length, V gene, CDR3 protein.

15 | TRBV19 | CASSIPGQGGQPQHF
15 | TRBV6-5 | CASSYSSLSPYEQYF
17 | TRBV30 | CAWSVAGGSGGQETQYF
13 | TRBV28 | CASSGGTGAEAFF
13 | TRBV28 | CASGTGNYYGYTF
15 | TRBV6-6 | CASRTPQGIGNTIYF
14 | TRBV19 | CASSIRQGHSPLHF
15 | TRBV19 | CASSIRRQENTEAFF
16 | TRBV30 | CAWSVRSGGTQETQYF
13 | TRBV5-1 | CASMVDSNSPLHF
15 | TRBV7-8 | CASSPGQRDTGELFF
13 | TRBV4-1 | CASSLGQGTEAFF
15 | TRBV6-6 | CASSPQGAAPKPQHF
13 | TRBV25-1 | CASRAERIDTQYF
12 | TRBV9 | CASSVGAGEQYF
15 | TRBV5-4 | CASSRTSGSPDTQYF
13 | TRBV7-9 | CASSLERGNTIYF
16 | TRBV9 | CASSTRTGGAYNEQFF
14 | TRBV27 | CASGDRAGANVLTF
14 | TRBV28 | CASSLGLAGVEQFF
14 | TRBV6-1 | CASSESGGADTQYF
14 | TRBV21-1 | CASSKIRGGETQYF
12 | TRBV5-4 | CASSRDRKELFF
16 | TRBV19 | CASSTPRTSGAYEQYF
15 | TRBV4-1 | CASSQDQGSYNEQFF